This TCR beta chain was identified in a study of response to subunit inactivated influenza vaccine. V dropped 3 bases and J dropped 5 bases, with 14 bases sitting between them. The CDR3 has 13 residues. Germline-derived CDR1 and CDR2 are DFQATT and SNEGSKA (reference sequence). TCRdb reprocessed the RT-PCR reads via MiXCR and lists one record per CDR3 protein. This sample has roughly 500,000 distinct CDR3 sequences, with under 25% found just once. This sample also appeared in a second study, on T cells expressing NK-cell markers. Per that study: 5'RACE template switching with UMIs generated TCR beta cDNA. Among the eight sequenced donors, seven tested HCMV-seropositive and one tested seronegative. Four of the donors also had these clonotypes leading their CD3+CD56-NKG2C+ fraction. It remained uncertain whether the expanded NKG2C+ T cell clones were specific for HCMV antigens.

This TCR came from a man aged 50 or older who received an inactivated influenza vaccine. The input for sequencing was CD4+ T cells sorted from PBMCs, taken 12 days after vaccination. The J gene is TRBJ2-7, the V gene TRBV20-1; no clear D gene. The DNA of the CDR3 is TGCAGTGCTAGCCCAACGACCATCCACGAGCAGTACTTC. Translation gives CSASPTTIHEQYF.